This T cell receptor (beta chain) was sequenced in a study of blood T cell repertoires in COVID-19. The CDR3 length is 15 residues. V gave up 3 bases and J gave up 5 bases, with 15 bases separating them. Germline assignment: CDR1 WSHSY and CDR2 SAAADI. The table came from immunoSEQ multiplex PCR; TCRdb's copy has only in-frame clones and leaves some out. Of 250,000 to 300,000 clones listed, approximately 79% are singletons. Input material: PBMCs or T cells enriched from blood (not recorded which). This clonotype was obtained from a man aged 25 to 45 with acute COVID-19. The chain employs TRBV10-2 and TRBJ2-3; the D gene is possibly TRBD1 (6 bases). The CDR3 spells CASSDIFTGRDTQYF. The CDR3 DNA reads TGCGCCAGCAGTGACATTTTTACAGGGAGAGATACGCAGTATTTT.